This entry is about one TCR beta chain. Its antigen remains undetermined. Base qualities are not at hand, and no much larger clone is one base apart. The sample comes from a study of OX40 agonist ivuxolimab in advanced cancers. Study-level background: Ivuxolimab was a fully human IgG2 agonistic monoclonal antibody targeting the costimulatory receptor OX40 (CD134). Intravenous ivuxolimab was administered to patients every 2 weeks at six dose levels: 0.01, 0.1, 0.3, 1.5, 3 and 10 mg/kg. Of the 50 or so patients in dose escalation, some 20 had hepatocellular carcinoma, approximately 15 had melanoma, 9 had renal cell carcinoma and 9 had head and neck cancer. The dose-escalation cohort was about 83% male with a mean age of around 64 years, ranging from roughly 23 to 85. Prior anti-PD-1, anti-PD-L1 or anti-CTLA-4 therapy was permitted, and checkpoint inhibitors had been received by around 39% of dose-escalation patients. Three dose-escalation patients achieved partial responses, one with hepatocellular carcinoma and two with cutaneous melanoma. Peripheral TCRbeta sequencing aimed to test whether ivuxolimab altered TCR sequence diversity and caused clonal T-cell expansion. The paper covers the monotherapy dose-escalation part of the phase I ivuxolimab trial, which included N ≈ 57 patients. What the study reported, not specific to this receptor: Low levels of normalized T-cell clonal expansion were also seen in some nonresponding patients. After ivuxolimab, CD8+ T cells had more expanded clones than CD4+ T cells on average. Antigen specificity was not determined for the clonally expanded peripheral T cells. In the 0.1-3.0 mg/kg groups, partial responders had among the lowest normalized peripheral clonal expansion, particularly in CD8+ T cells. At doses of 0.1 to 3.0 mg/kg, clonal expansion of both CD4+ and CD8+ T cells in blood was seen between baseline and week 6.

Genomic DNA was extracted from sorted cells for sequencing of the TCRbeta CDR3 region. The immunoSEQ Assay was used for sequencing of TCRbeta CDR3 regions. TCRdb took over this immuneACCESS table, retaining in-frame rearrangements with V and J assigned. Such tables are incomplete; in checked studies, under half of the missing clones stem from an unresolved V gene, and the remainder is unexplained. In all, the sample holds some 80,000 clones, and approximately 85% of those were seen once. Together, the top ten hold 0.5% to 0.85% of the sample. The germline V gene encodes CDR1 DFQATT and CDR2 SNEGSKA (reference sequence). V loses 5 bases, J loses 3 bases, and the germline ends lie 7 bases apart. Including cysteine and phenylalanine, the CDR3 has 11 amino acids. The only DNA kept is the CDR3, 33 bases in frame from the first base. Patients with a history of autoimmune disease or receiving systemic immunosuppression were excluded from the trial. Peripheral blood for TCR sequencing was drawn from every dose cohort at baseline, at cycle 4 day 1 and at cycle 7 day 1. Samples were obtained from an open-label, multicenter, first-in-human phase I dose-escalation trial of ivuxolimab. Adults with locally advanced or metastatic melanoma, renal cell, hepatocellular, or head and neck squamous cell carcinoma were enrolled in the trial. Before TCR sequencing, CD4+ T cells and CD8+ T cells from peripheral blood were sorted into separate populations.

The receptor chain draws on TRBV20-1 and TRBJ1-1; perhaps TRBD1 is the D gene, with 5 bases matching. The sample consisted of CD4+ or CD8+ T cells sorted from blood, taken in a trial of the OX40 agonist ivuxolimab. The TCR comes from an adult with an advanced solid tumor such as melanoma, head and neck, liver or kidney cancer. The CDR3 region: CSAFRDTEAFF. The DNA sequence is as follows: TGCAGTGCTTTCAGGGACACTGAAGCTTTCTTT.